One sample yielded the 22 T cell receptor beta chains listed below, sequenced in a study of human T cells and chemical hapten exposure. Time point indicated: healthy volunteer bleed at 2 weeks. Unseparated into fractions, whole blood served as the source from which total RNA was extracted. TCRdb reanalysed the RACE reads using MiXCR and keeps one entry per CDR3 protein. Found here are about 50,000 distinct CDR3 sequences, 4.3% of them singletons; the top ten hold about 1.5%. The sequenced sample was whole blood. These receptors all stem from a female donor in good health. Some clones in this sample may be carry-over from other donors' samples.

This clonotype was counted at least ten times. V usage is TRBV20-1 and J usage is TRBJ2-3; D gene ambiguous. There are 11 residues in the CDR3. V lost 5 bases and J lost 7, with 10 bases in between. Germline values: CDR1 DFQATT, CDR2 SNEGSKA (reference sequence). The CDR3 reads CSAAVSNTQYF. As DNA, the CDR3 is TGCAGTGCTGCCGTCTCAAATACGCAGTATTTT.

This chain connects TRBV27 to TRBJ2-7, with 7 nucleotides matching TRBD2. The CDR3 has 15 amino acids. The V gene's germline CDR1 is MNHEY and CDR2 SMNVEV (reference sequence). The V gene end was trimmed by 1 base and the J gene end by 7 bases; junction bases not matched to a gene: 10. The CDR3 DNA reads as TGTGCCAGCAGTTTATTGGCAGGGACTACTCGGGAGCAGTACTTC. It is translated as CASSLLAGTTREQYF.

This clonotype was recorded at least ten times. This sequence joins TRBV11-2 and TRBJ1-2; no definite D call. CDR1 is SGHAT, CDR2 FQNNGV, per germline. V gave up 0 bases and J gave up 8 bases, with 10 bases separating them. This CDR3 has 13 amino acids. The CDR3 protein is CASSLDYGSGYTF. CDR3 sequence (DNA): TGTGCCAGCAGCTTAGATTATGGGTCGGGCTACACCTTC.

This clonotype showed up many times. The V and J genes are TRBV29-1 and TRBJ2-7; 8 bases line up with TRBD1. V shed 7 bases and J 0 bases; nucleotides not matched to a gene: 8. The CDR3 runs to 14 residues. Germline values: CDR1 SQVTM, CDR2 ANQGSEA. CDR3 coding DNA: TGCAGCGCAAGCCGGGACAGGAGCTCCTACGAGCAGTACTTC. Translating gives CSASRDRSSYEQYF.

This clonotype was seen at least ten times. The chain has TRBV5-4 and TRBJ1-2; no clear D. The germline gives CDR1 SGHNT, CDR2 YYREEE (reference sequence). The CDR3 covers 13 residues. The V gene lost 0 bases and the J gene lost 0 bases, with 3 bases spanning the gap. In DNA form, the CDR3 reads TGTGCCAGCAGCTTGGGAGCTAACTATGGCTACACCTTC. Amino acids: CASSLGANYGYTF.

This clonotype showed up many times. The rearrangement links TRBV4-3 to TRBJ1-2, with a possible D match to TRBD1 (6 bases). V shed 4 bases and J shed 6 bases, with 18 bases lying between them. Germline V gene lookup returns CDR1 LGHNA and CDR2 YSLEER. This CDR3 is 15 amino acids long. The CDR3 loop reads CASSLLTGWRDGYTF. The CDR3 DNA sequence: TGCGCCAGCAGCCTACTTACAGGGTGGCGAGATGGCTACACCTTC.

This clonotype was seen many times. The chain carries TRBV27 and TRBJ2-1; 7 bases agree with TRBD1. The ends lost 6 bases at V and 6 bases at J; junction bases unmatched: 5. There are 13 residues in the CDR3. From germline, CDR1 is MNHEY and CDR2 SMNVEV (reference sequence). The CDR3 region has the DNA TGTGCCAGCAGACTCCGACAGGGCAATGAGCAGTTCTTC. Translation: CASRLRQGNEQFF.

CDR3 amino acids: CASSSTDRAENTEAFF. The CDR3 coding sequence is TGCGCCAGCAGCTCAACGGACAGGGCAGAGAACACTGAAGCTTTCTTT. This chain uses TRBV5-1 with TRBJ1-1, with 8 bases aligning to TRBD1. From germline, CDR1 is SGHRS and CDR2 YFSETQ. This CDR3 has 16 amino acids. V lost 3 bases to trimming and J lost 1 base; unmatched junction nucleotides: 8.

This clonotype came up many times. The chain employs TRBV5-6 and TRBJ2-3; the D gene is possibly TRBD2 (5 bases). The germline V gene encodes CDR1 SGHDT and CDR2 YYEEEE. The CDR3 loop spans 13 amino acids. The V end lost 2 bases, the J end lost 3 bases, and 7 bases lay between the germline ends. CDR3 sequence reads: CASSLEGTDTQYF. In DNA form, the CDR3 reads TGTGCCAGCAGCTTAGAGGGTACAGATACGCAGTATTTT.

At least ten counts were recorded for this clonotype. This chain joins TRBV11-2 and TRBJ1-2; D ambiguous. The CDR3 is 13 residues long. Germline V gene lookup returns CDR1 SGHAT and CDR2 FQNNGV. Trimming removed 6 bases from V and 4 bases from J, with 12 bases in between. The CDR3 region is CASSLGISYGYTF. Here the CDR3 DNA reads TGTGCCAGCAGTCTAGGGATTTCCTATGGCTACACCTTC.

This clonotype was seen many times. This sequence joins TRBV9 and TRBJ1-2; D gene uncertain. The CDR3 is made up of 17 amino acids. Trimming shortened V by 1 base and J by 3 bases, and 19 bases separated the two germline ends. The V gene's germline CDR1 is SGDLS and CDR2 YYNGEE. The CDR3 region has the DNA TGTGCCAGCAGCGTATGGCCTTTGCGGGGTTTACACTATGGCTACACCTTC. It specifies CASSVWPLRGLHYGYTF. Combining the CDR3 with reference TRBV9 and TRBJ1-2 gives the whole variable domain DSGVTQTPKHLITATGQRVTLRCSPRSGDLSVYWYQQSLDQGLQFLIQYYNGEERAKGNILERFSAQQFPDLHSELNLSSLELGDSALYFCASSVWPLRGLHYGYTFGSGTRLTVV.

At least ten counts were recorded for this clonotype. The rearrangement joins TRBV4-3 to TRBJ2-7; D may match TRBD1 or TRBD2 (5 bases each). Germline V gives CDR1 LGHNA, CDR2 YSLEER. This CDR3 is built from 15 residues. Trimming stripped 1 base from V and 0 bases from J, with 10 bases between. The CDR3 is CASSQAWDGSYEQYF. CDR3 bases: TGCGCCAGCAGCCAAGCCTGGGACGGCTCCTACGAGCAGTACTTC.

This clonotype was picked up many times. This rearrangement joins TRBV4-2 to TRBJ2-1; 9 bases fit TRBD2. The CDR3 has 13 residues. CDR1 and CDR2 from the germline V gene are LGHNA and YNFKEQ. J gave up 9 bases and V 3 bases, and 3 bases lay outside the gene matches. CDR3 amino acids: CASSHGGGVEQFF. The CDR3 DNA follows: TGTGCCAGCAGCCATGGCGGGGGGGTTGAGCAGTTCTTC.

This clonotype has a count of ten or more. The genes are TRBV11-2 and TRBJ1-2; 7 bases are shared with TRBD1. V was clipped by 4 bases and J by 8 bases; unmatched bases: 7. This CDR3 is built from 13 residues. Germline CDR1 is SGHAT and CDR2 is FQNNGV. The CDR3 loop is CASSSTGTGGYTF. The CDR3 DNA sequence: TGTGCCAGCAGCTCGACAGGGACGGGCGGCTACACCTTC.

To note about this clonotype: The junction departs from the called germline gene at one end, perhaps through a read error. This chain joins TRBV6-1 and TRBJ2-7; D may be TRBD1 (6 bases). Germline loops: CDR1 MNHNS, CDR2 SASEGT. The CDR3 is 14 amino acids. CDR3: CASTLDSGSCEQYF. In DNA form, the CDR3 reads TGTGCCAGCACATTGGACAGTGGTTCCTGCGAGCAGTACTTC.

The genes are TRBV28 and TRBJ2-3; D is unclear. The germline V gene encodes CDR1 MDHEN and CDR2 SYDVKM. Trimming took off 7 bases at V and 5 bases at J, with 10 bases between the two ends. The CDR3 consists of 12 residues. CDR3 coding DNA: TGTGCCAGCACCCCCGGTAGAGATACGCAGTATTTT. Translating it yields CASTPGRDTQYF.

This clonotype was picked up many times. The gene calls are TRBV9 and TRBJ2-5; 15 bases map to TRBD2. Germline V gene data show CDR1 as SGDLS and CDR2 as YYNGEE. Trimming took 3 bases from V and 4 from J; bases not matched to a gene: 7. The CDR3 consists of 17 residues. The CDR3 bases are TGTGCCAGCAGCGCAGGGACTAGCGGGGGGCGTGGAGAGACCCAGTACTTC. Amino acid sequence: CASSAGTSGGRGETQYF.

Ten or more counts support this clonotype. V is TRBV18 and J is TRBJ1-5, with 10 nucleotides matching TRBD1. The CDR3 covers 14 residues. The junction had 4 bases not matched to a gene; V was cut back by 6 bases and J by 5 bases. Germline V gene sequence: CDR1 KGHSH, CDR2 LQKENI. The CDR3 loop is CASSGTGVDQPQHF. Written as DNA, the CDR3 is TGTGCCAGCTCGGGGACAGGGGTGGATCAGCCCCAGCATTTT.

This clonotype was seen repeatedly, ten times or more. The CDR3 loop is CASSQFRGGTEAFF. Here the CDR3 DNA reads TGTGCCAGCAGCCAGTTCAGGGGAGGGACTGAAGCTTTCTTT. The chain has TRBV3-1 and TRBJ1-1, with D possibly matching TRBD1 (6 bases). Trimming pared 3 bases from V and 5 bases from J, leaving 13 bases between. Germline V gene data show CDR1 as LGHDT and CDR2 as YNNKEL (reference sequence). The CDR3 spans 14 residues.

The sample holds many counts of this clonotype. V is TRBV11-1 and J is TRBJ1-1; D gene uncertain. Germline values: CDR1 SGHAT, CDR2 FQDESV (reference sequence). The CDR3 is 15 residues long. With 3 bases removed from V and 0 bases from J, the gap between germline ends came to 11 bases. This CDR3 is CASSFEVPLNTEAFF. For the CDR3, the DNA is TGTGCCAGCAGCTTCGAAGTTCCGTTGAACACTGAAGCTTTCTTT.

This clonotype has a handful of counts. The rearrangement uses TRBV7-8 and TRBJ2-3; 11 nucleotides align to TRBD2. CDR1 and CDR2 from the germline V gene are SGHVS and FQNEAQ. With V trimmed by 4 bases and J by 2 bases, 5 bases remained unmatched. This CDR3 is built from 16 residues. The CDR3 DNA is TGTGCCAGCAGCTCGAAACTAGCGGGGGCCACAGATACGCAGTATTTT. It specifies CASSSKLAGATDTQYF.

The table lists this clonotype with many counts. The chain joins TRBV5-1 to TRBJ1-3, with D maybe TRBD1 (6 bases). Germline V gene data show CDR1 as SGHRS and CDR2 as YFSETQ. V was cut by 7 bases and J by 0 bases, with 17 bases left in between. This CDR3 contains 16 residues. The CDR3 DNA reads as TGCGCCAGCGGGGACGCCGGGACACACTCTGGAAACACCATATATTTT. Translation gives CASGDAGTHSGNTIYF.